The present entry profiles one T cell receptor beta chain with its context. This sample was taken from a study of blood T cell repertoires in COVID-19. Study summary: Nucleic acid was either cDNA or gDNA, and it came from T cells, B-cell-depleted T cells, or PBMCs.

Under the authors' procedure: By means of reference gene primer amplification, nucleated cell counts were estimated. Clones were sequenced by immunoSEQ multiplex PCR, and TCRdb holds only the in-frame ones, with some missing. The V and J calls and clone size are taken from that table; D and trimming were inferred from the DNA. The profile shows about 190,000 clones, 90% of them singletons. The CDR3 is 15 amino acids. V lost 2 bases and J lost 6, with 13 bases in between. Germline V lookup: CDR1 KGHSH, CDR2 LQKENI. The chain recombines TRBV18 with TRBJ2-2; D not resolved. The origin of this receptor is a middle-aged man with acute or convalescent COVID-19. The specimen sequenced was peripheral blood. The CDR3 bases are TGTGCCAGCTCACCAGGTCAGCAGGTTCCCGGGGAGCTGTTTTTT. It encodes CASSPGQQVPGELFF.